What follows describes a single T cell receptor beta chain. The antigen is not known. This CDR3 has 12 residues. Germline CDR1 is GTSNPN and CDR2 is SVGIG (reference sequence). V lost 5 bases to trimming and J lost 4 bases, with 11 bases between them. This entry is derived from a study of shared clonotypes between healthy human individuals. In the study overall: For every donor, three CD4 naive, three CD4 memory, two CD8 naive and one CD8 memory plates were used. Findings of the study overall: The study's rarefaction showed incomplete sorted-subset sequencing despite large depth.

The naive CD8 fraction comprised CD45RO-negative cells positively selected for CCR7 and excluded terminally differentiated effector memory CD45RA+ cells. The genomic DNA of each subset was split evenly across several immunoSEQ plates. Some clones are missing from TCRdb's copy, which holds only in-frame ones; the method was immunoSEQ multiplex PCR. The table includes over 2,000,000 clones, around 93% detected once. V is TRBV30 and J is TRBJ2-5; the D gene is possibly TRBD2 (6 bases). The specimen was naive CD8+ T cells from PBMCs. The receptor was isolated from a man between 18 and 35 years old in good health. Some clones in this sample may be carry-over from other donors' samples. The CDR3 sequence: CAWGEEGETQYF. The CDR3 nucleotides are TGTGCCTGGGGGGAGGAGGGAGAGACCCAGTACTTC.